A single sample is the source of the 24 T cell receptor beta chains below, sequenced in a study of PD-1 blockade in mismatch repair-deficient tumors. The assay was immunoSEQ multiplex PCR, and TCRdb's table has in-frame clones only and misses some. The sample has under 40,000 clones, 80% to 85% seen once. This sample comprised PBMCs, obtained roughly 39 weeks after starting pembrolizumab. The receptors were sampled from an adult with mismatch repair-deficient cancer.

The J gene is TRBJ2-7, the V gene TRBV12-5; 12 bases align to TRBD1. This CDR3 contains 20 residues. Losses at the gene ends were 0 bases for V and 7 bases for J; bases not matched to a gene: 19. CDR1 is LGHNT, CDR2 FRNRAP, per germline. CDR3 in DNA: TGTGCTAGTGGTTTGGTATCCATACCGACCCCGGGACAGGGGGCGCGGGAGCAGTACTTC. It yields the protein CASGLVSIPTPGQGAREQYF.

The chain combines TRBV5-1 with TRBJ2-6; 9 bases agree with TRBD2. This CDR3 is 17 amino acids long. The trim removed 3 bases at V and 0 bases at J, leaving 4 bases unmatched. Germline loops: CDR1 SGHRS, CDR2 YFSETQ. In DNA, the CDR3 is TGCGCCAGCAGCTCCCTAGCGGGGAGCTCTGGGGCCAACGTCCTGACTTTC. It encodes CASSSLAGSSGANVLTF. Filled out from reference TRBV5-1 and TRBJ2-6, the complete variable domain reads KAGVTQTPRYLIKTRGQQVTLSCSPISGHRSVSWYQQTPGQGLQFLFEYFSETQRNKGNFPGRFSGRQFSNSRSEMNVSTLELGDSALYLCASSSLAGSSGANVLTFGAGSRLTVL.

The V gene is TRBV19, the J gene TRBJ1-3, with TRBD1 matching over 10 bases. V shed 5 bases and J 0 bases; nucleotides not matched to a gene: 4. CDR1 and CDR2 from the germline V gene are LNHDA and SQIVND (reference sequence). The CDR3 runs to 16 residues. The CDR3 loop is CASSRQGAFSGNTIYF. The CDR3 nucleotides read TGTGCCAGTAGTCGACAGGGGGCCTTCTCTGGAAACACCATATATTTT.

CDR3 sequence: CASSRRQGLISGANVLTF. The CDR3 nucleotides are TGCGCCAGCAGCAGGCGACAGGGTCTAATCTCTGGGGCCAACGTCCTGACTTTC. This chain uses TRBV5-1 with TRBJ2-6; 7 bases match TRBD1. Germline V gives CDR1 SGHRS, CDR2 YFSETQ. The CDR3 sequence is 18 residues long. V lost 4 bases to trimming and J lost 0 bases; unmatched junction nucleotides: 10.

This sequence joins TRBV19 and TRBJ2-7; 12 nucleotides line up with TRBD2. CDR3 size: 17 residues. Germline values: CDR1 LNHDA, CDR2 SQIVND (reference sequence). V was pared by 3 bases and J by 7 bases, with 13 bases of the junction left unmatched. The CDR3 DNA sequence: TGTGCCAGTAGTATTGAGACTAGCGGGAGTCGGGCCGGGGAGCAGTACTTC. Encoded protein: CASSIETSGSRAGEQYF.

V gene TRBV28 combines with J gene TRBJ2-7; TRBD1 matches at 12 bases. Losses at the gene ends were 4 bases for V and 5 bases for J; bases not matched to a gene: 6. This CDR3 has 15 residues. Germline-derived CDR1 and CDR2 are MDHEN and SYDVKM. CDR3 sequence reads: CASSSPGQGAHEQYF. The CDR3 nucleotides read TGTGCCAGCAGTTCGCCGGGACAGGGGGCCCACGAGCAGTACTTC.

V is TRBV7-8 and J is TRBJ2-7, with TRBD1 identical over 11 bases. Germline-derived CDR1 and CDR2 are SGHVS and FQNEAQ. The CDR3 is made up of 16 amino acids. With 5 bases clipped from V and 6 bases from J, the junction kept 12 bases outside the gene matches. The DNA for the CDR3 is TGTGCCAGCAGCCTCGGGACAGGGGGGCGGGCCCGCGAGCAGTACTTC. Amino acids: CASSLGTGGRAREQYF.

The V and J genes are TRBV6-5 and TRBJ1-2, with unresolved D. The CDR3 is 13 residues long. Germline V gene sequence: CDR1 MNHEY, CDR2 SVGAGI. V was pared by 0 bases and J by 4 bases, with 6 bases between. The CDR3 reads CASSYSSRYGYTF. The CDR3, as DNA: TGTGCCAGCAGTTACTCGTCCCGCTATGGCTACACCTTC.

In the case of this clone: Compared with germline, one end of the junction differs, possibly owing to a read error. The chain joins TRBV12-5 to TRBJ2-1; 11 bases align to TRBD2. Per germline, CDR1 LGHNT and CDR2 FRNRAP. The CDR3 totals 14 residues. The CDR3 nucleotides are TGTGCTAGTGGTTTGGCACCTATGACTAGCGGGATTATCTTC. This encodes CASGLAPMTSGIIF.

The genes are TRBV4-1 and TRBJ1-1; D remains ambiguous. CDR3 length: 13 residues. V lost 3 bases, J lost 0 bases, and 5 bases lay in between. CDR1 MGHRA and CDR2 YSYEKL come from the germline V gene. Written as DNA, the CDR3 is TGCGCCAGCAGCCATCCGTTGAACACTGAAGCTTTCTTT. Protein sequence: CASSHPLNTEAFF.

The chain links TRBV4-2 to TRBJ2-3, with 9 bases fitting TRBD2. V shed 4 bases and J 5 bases; nucleotides not matched to a gene: 13. Germline lookup yields CDR1 LGHNA and CDR2 YNFKEQ. CDR3 length equals 17 residues. CDR3 nucleotide sequence: TGTGCCAGCAGCCCCGGGGGCGGGAGGGCCGGAAAAGATACGCAGTATTTT. Protein sequence: CASSPGGGRAGKDTQYF.

This clone was observed a single time. This chain joins TRBV27 and TRBJ2-3; possibly TRBD2 for D (6 bases). The V end was cut by 1 base, the J end by 0 bases, with 8 bases between. Germline loops: CDR1 MNHEY, CDR2 SMNVEV (reference sequence). The CDR3 sequence is 15 residues long. The CDR3 DNA follows: TGTGCCAGCAGTTTATTGCGGGGAAGCACAGATACGCAGTATTTT. It yields the protein CASSLLRGSTDTQYF.

The J gene is TRBJ1-4, the V gene TRBV21-1; whether TRBD1, the table's D call, matches the DNA was not checked. TRBV21-1 is termed a pseudogene. The CDR3 runs 17 residues. DNA for the CDR3: TGTGCCAGCAGCGAGGGACAGGGGGCGGCAACTAATGAAAAACTGTTTTTT. Amino acids: CASSEGQGAATNEKLFF.

The J gene is TRBJ2-4, the V gene TRBV5-6; maybe TRBD1 (6 bases). The CDR3 loop spans 14 amino acids. CDR1 and CDR2 (germline): SGHDT, YYEEEE. The V end lost 2 bases, the J end lost 7 bases, and 13 bases lay between the germline ends. CDR3 protein: CASSLRGRRNIQYF. As DNA, the CDR3 is TGTGCCAGCAGCTTAAGGGGGAGACGGAACATTCAGTACTTC.

J is TRBJ1-6 and V is TRBV19; D perhaps matches TRBD1 (5 bases). V lost 6 bases, J lost 9 bases, and 18 bases lay in between. Germline V lookup: CDR1 LNHDA, CDR2 SQIVND (reference sequence). This CDR3 contains 15 residues. CDR3 residues: CASRERGGFGSPLHF. The CDR3 coding sequence is TGTGCCAGTAGGGAACGGGGGGGGTTTGGTTCACCCCTCCACTTT.

The genes are TRBV11-3 and TRBJ2-2; 11 bases line up with TRBD2. Trimming at V came to 5 bases and at J to 3 bases, leaving 2 bases not matched to a gene. Germline V gene data show CDR1 as SGHNT and CDR2 as YENEEA. The CDR3 is made up of 15 amino acids. The CDR3 sequence: CASSPGLADTGELFF. For the CDR3, the DNA is TGTGCCAGCAGCCCGGGACTAGCGGACACCGGGGAGCTGTTTTTT.

The rearrangement links TRBV2 to TRBJ2-3; 8 bases line up with TRBD2. The CDR3 covers 15 residues. CDR1 and CDR2 from the germline V gene are SNHLY and FYNNEI. The V and J ends lost 10 bases and 2 bases, in that order; junction bases with no gene match: 11. CDR3: CATTPAGVPTDTQYF. In nucleotides, the CDR3 is TGTGCCACCACGCCAGCGGGGGTTCCCACAGATACGCAGTATTTT. The full variable domain, in which reference TRBV2 and TRBJ2-3 provide the parts outside the CDR3, is EPEVTQTPSHQVTQMGQEVILRCVPISNHLYFYWYRQILGQKVEFLVSFYNNEISEKSEIFDDQFSVERPDGSNFTLKIRSTKLEDSAMYFCATTPAGVPTDTQYFGPGTRLTVL.

The gene calls are TRBV2 and TRBJ2-1, with 7 bases that match TRBD1. The ends lost 3 bases at V and 6 bases at J; junction bases unmatched: 8. The CDR3 covers 15 residues. CDR1 is SNHLY and CDR2 is FYNNEI in the germline V gene. The CDR3 nucleotides are TGTGCCAGCAGTGACCCTGACAGGGCCGGCAATGAGCAGTTCTTC. Translating it yields CASSDPDRAGNEQFF.

V gene TRBV27 combines with J gene TRBJ1-2, with D uncertain. The CDR3 sequence is 13 residues long. Germline loops: CDR1 MNHEY, CDR2 SMNVEV (reference sequence). Trimming pared 6 bases from V and 1 base from J, leaving 9 bases between. The CDR3, as DNA: TGTGCCAGCAGCCTCCGGGATAACTATGGCTACACCTTC. Protein: CASSLRDNYGYTF.

The chain recombines TRBV5-1 with TRBJ2-2, with TRBD2 matching over 12 bases. Germline V gene lookup returns CDR1 SGHRS and CDR2 YFSETQ. This CDR3 has 16 amino acids. V lost 5 bases to trimming and J lost 1 base; unmatched junction nucleotides: 3. CDR3 bases: TGCGCCAGCAGTAAGGGACTAGCGGGGAACACCGGGGAGCTGTTTTTT. It is translated as CASSKGLAGNTGELFF.

V is TRBV6-4 and J is TRBJ2-3, with a weak D call TRBD2 (5 bases). CDR3 length: 15 amino acids. Between the trimmed V and J ends, which lost 3 bases and 1 base, there was a span of 11 bases. The germline V gene encodes CDR1 MRHNA and CDR2 SNTAGT. The CDR3 region is CASSDVGAGTDTQYF. The CDR3 bases are TGTGCCAGCAGTGATGTGGGAGCGGGCACAGATACGCAGTATTTT.

This chain uses TRBV7-8 with TRBJ2-5; 11 bases fit TRBD2. CDR1 is SGHVS, CDR2 FQNEAQ, per germline. V shed 5 bases, J shed 5 bases, and the junction held 7 bases outside the gene matches. CDR3 length equals 15 residues. CDR3 sequence: CASSALTSGTETQYF. In nucleotides, the CDR3 is TGTGCCAGCAGCGCTCTGACTAGCGGGACGGAGACCCAGTACTTC.

This clone has only one observation. The genes are TRBV28 and TRBJ2-1; possible D gene TRBD1, 6 bases. V was clipped by 4 bases and J by 7 bases, with 14 bases between them. Germline V gives CDR1 MDHEN, CDR2 SYDVKM. The CDR3 is 14 amino acids. CDR3 sequence (DNA): TGTGCCAGCAGTTCCGGGCAGGGGCGGAATGAGCAGTTCTTC. This gives the protein CASSSGQGRNEQFF. The whole variable domain, filled in from reference TRBV28 and TRBJ2-1, reads DVKVTQSSRYLVKRTGEKVFLECVQDMDHENMFWYRQDPGLGLRLIYFSYDVKMKEKGDIPEGYSVSREKKERFSLILESASTNQTSMYLCASSSGQGRNEQFFGPGTRLTVL.

This clone has just a few counts. This rearrangement joins TRBV5-1 to TRBJ2-7; 9 nucleotides match TRBD2. This CDR3 comprises 16 residues. V shed 0 bases and J 4 bases; nucleotides not matched to a gene: 8. Germline V gives CDR1 SGHRS, CDR2 YFSETQ. CDR3 nucleotides: TGCGCCAGCAGCTTGGGTAGGGCGGGAGGGCCGTACGAGCAGTACTTC. Encoded protein: CASSLGRAGGPYEQYF. Supplemented by reference TRBV5-1 and TRBJ2-7, the full variable domain reads KAGVTQTPRYLIKTRGQQVTLSCSPISGHRSVSWYQQTPGQGLQFLFEYFSETQRNKGNFPGRFSGRQFSNSRSEMNVSTLELGDSALYLCASSLGRAGGPYEQYFGPGTRLTVT.